Shown below are 30 T cell receptor beta chains from a single sample sequenced in a study of blood T cell repertoires in COVID-19. The data were produced by immunoSEQ multiplex PCR, yet TCRdb's version contains in-frame clones alone and is incomplete. Altogether some 200,000 clones are present, approximately 80% being singletons, with the ten largest covering 6.9%. The sequenced material came from peripheral blood. The receptors derive from a human donor with acute or convalescent COVID-19. The donor label of this sample is uncertain.

The rearrangement uses TRBV30 and TRBJ1-5; D is unclear. Deletions cut 2 bases from V and 2 bases from J, with 4 bases between. The CDR3 is 12 residues long. The V gene's germline CDR1 is GTSNPN and CDR2 SVGIG (reference sequence). Here the CDR3 DNA reads TGTGCCTGGAGTTCCGGCAATCAGCCCCAGCATTTT. Its translation: CAWSSGNQPQHF.

The rearrangement uses TRBV7-2 and TRBJ2-7; weak D call: TRBD2 (5 bases). The germline CDR1 and CDR2 sequences are SGHTA and FQGNSA. V lost 5 bases and J 9 bases, leaving 17 bases between the germline ends. The CDR3 loop spans 13 amino acids. The CDR3 protein is CASSPSGSPGQYF. The CDR3 coding sequence is TGTGCCAGCAGCCCGTCGGGGTCCCCGGGGCAGTACTTC. The full variable domain, with the rest looked up from reference TRBV7-2 and TRBJ2-7, is GAGVSQSPSNKVTEKGKDVELRCDPISGHTALYWYRQSLGQGLEFLIYFQGNSAPDKSGLPSDRFSAERTGGSVSTLTIQRTQQEDSAVYLCASSPSGSPGQYFGPGTRLTVT.

This chain connects TRBV25-1 to TRBJ2-3, with 11 bases matching TRBD2. Unmatched junction bases numbered 9, after V lost 2 bases and J lost 5 bases. CDR3 size: 17 residues. Germline values: CDR1 MGHDK, CDR2 SYGVNS. CDR3 sequence: CASSETKGGTSGDTQYF. In DNA form, the CDR3 reads TGTGCCAGCAGTGAAACCAAGGGCGGGACTAGCGGAGATACGCAGTATTTT.

The gene calls are TRBV30 and TRBJ2-3, with TRBD2 matching over 13 bases. This CDR3 is built from 16 residues. The germline V gene has CDR1 GTSNPN and CDR2 SVGIG (reference sequence). V lost 4 bases, J lost 5 bases, and 9 bases stayed unmatched. The CDR3 region has the DNA TGTGCCTGGACGCCTGGACTAGCGGGAGTTCTAGATACGCAGTATTTT. Its translation is CAWTPGLAGVLDTQYF.

This clone was observed a few times. V gene TRBV5-8 combines with J gene TRBJ2-1; 12 bases match TRBD2. V was clipped by 4 bases and J by 8 bases; unmatched bases: 7. Germline assignment: CDR1 SGHTS and CDR2 YDEGEE. The CDR3 contains 15 residues. The CDR3 loop is CASSPSGRANYEQFF. CDR3 bases: TGTGCCAGCAGCCCTAGCGGGAGGGCCAACTATGAGCAGTTCTTC. The full variable domain, in which reference TRBV5-8 and TRBJ2-1 provide the parts outside the CDR3, is EAGVTQSPTHLIKTRGQQATLRCSPISGHTSVYWYQQALGLGLQFLLWYDEGEERNRGNFPPRFSGRQFPNYSSELNVNALELEDSALYLCASSPSGRANYEQFFGPGTRLTVL.

This clone occurred once. This chain links TRBV6-5 with TRBJ2-2; 12 nucleotides agree with TRBD2. Losses at the gene ends were 7 bases for V and 7 bases for J; bases not matched to a gene: 7. CDR3 length equals 15 residues. Germline CDR1 reads MNHEY; CDR2 reads SVGAGI. The CDR3 here is CASTLAGGQGGELFF. Here the CDR3 DNA reads TGTGCCAGCACGCTAGCGGGAGGGCAGGGCGGGGAGCTGTTTTTT.

V gene TRBV9 combines with J gene TRBJ1-2; 8 nucleotides agree with TRBD1. The CDR3 sequence is 16 residues long. V was pared by 4 bases and J by 4 bases, with 12 bases of the junction left unmatched. Germline CDR1 SGDLS, CDR2 YYNGEE. CDR3 coding DNA: TGTGCCAGCAGCCTTTACTCTGGACAGGGTAGCTATGGCTACACCTTC. This codes for CASSLYSGQGSYGYTF.

The chain combines TRBV7-2 with TRBJ2-1; 10 positions agree with TRBD1. CDR3 size: 15 residues. V trimming: 5 bases; J trimming: 5 bases; junction bases outside the gene matches: 6. Looked up from germline, CDR1 is SGHTA and CDR2 is FQGNSA. In DNA form, the CDR3 reads TGTGCCAGCAGCATATCCGGGACAGGGGACAATGAGCAGTTCTTC. It specifies CASSISGTGDNEQFF.

As for this clone: Other DNA sequences of this sample code for an identical CDR3. This chain joins TRBV2 and TRBJ1-5, with TRBD1 identical over 8 bases. The germline V gene encodes CDR1 SNHLY and CDR2 FYNNEI. The CDR3 runs 14 residues. The trim removed 6 bases at V and 0 bases at J, leaving 1 base unmatched. Here the CDR3 DNA reads TGTGCCAGCAGGGACAGGGTTAGCAATCAGCCCCAGCATTTT. Its translation: CASRDRVSNQPQHF. The full variable domain, in which reference TRBV2 and TRBJ1-5 provide the parts outside the CDR3, is EPEVTQTPSHQVTQMGQEVILRCVPISNHLYFYWYRQILGQKVEFLVSFYNNEISEKSEIFDDQFSVERPDGSNFTLKIRSTKLEDSAMYFCASRDRVSNQPQHFGDGTRLSIL.

The chain joins TRBV11-2 to TRBJ1-2, with D uncertain. Germline CDR1 is SGHAT and CDR2 is FQNNGV. V dropped 8 bases and J dropped 5 bases, with 15 bases sitting between them. This CDR3 spans 13 amino acids. In DNA form, the CDR3 reads TGTGCCAGCCGACTCTCGGCGACGTATGGCTACACCTTC. It is translated as CASRLSATYGYTF.

The chain employs TRBV3-1 (or the pseudogene TRBV3-2) and TRBJ1-1; D is perhaps TRBD1 (5 bases). V lost 4 bases, J lost 8 bases, and 11 bases lay in between. Looked up from germline, CDR1 is LGHDT and CDR2 is YNNKEL (reference sequence). The length of the CDR3 is 12 residues. Written as DNA, the CDR3 is TGTGCCAGCAGCCCGTGGGGGGGAGAAGCTTTCTTT. The encoded protein is CASSPWGGEAFF.

The genes are TRBV28 and TRBJ2-2; 12 positions match TRBD2. CDR3 size: 16 residues. CDR1 and CDR2 (germline): MDHEN, SYDVKM. Trimming took 6 bases from V and 5 from J; bases not matched to a gene: 7. In DNA, the CDR3 is TGTGCCAGCAGCCCACAACTAGCGGGAGGTACCGGGGAGCTGTTTTTT. Its translation is CASSPQLAGGTGELFF.

The chain couples TRBV3-1 (or the pseudogene TRBV3-2) to TRBJ1-5; unclear D gene. From germline, CDR1 is LGHDT and CDR2 YNNKEL (reference sequence). The CDR3 has 13 amino acids. The V and J ends lost 2 bases and 4 bases respectively, with 6 bases between them. For the CDR3, the DNA is TGTGCCAGCAGCCAATCCGGGAATCAGCCCCAGCATTTT. Protein sequence: CASSQSGNQPQHF.

CDR3 DNA: TGTGCCAGCAGTGGGACAGCAACTAATGAAAAACTGTTTTTT. This encodes CASSGTATNEKLFF. The chain links TRBV28 to TRBJ1-4; 7 bases fit TRBD1. The CDR3 runs to 14 residues. Trimming cost V 5 bases and J 0 bases; bases outside gene matches: 0. Germline CDR1 is MDHEN and CDR2 is SYDVKM.

This clone has only a few counts. The chain combines TRBV18 with TRBJ1-1, with unresolved D. Germline CDR1 and CDR2: KGHSH and LQKENI. V dropped 1 base and J dropped 1 base, with 10 bases sitting between them. The CDR3 consists of 15 residues. This CDR3 reads CASSPLGQSNTEAFF. DNA of the CDR3: TGTGCCAGCTCACCACTTGGGCAGTCGAACACTGAAGCTTTCTTT.

The chain joins TRBV19 to TRBJ1-2, with D perhaps TRBD1 (5 bases). This CDR3 has 13 amino acids. Trimming took 8 bases from V and 0 from J, leaving 10 bases between them. Germline V gives CDR1 LNHDA, CDR2 SQIVND (reference sequence). Written as DNA, the CDR3 is TGTGCCAGTCAAGACAGTTCTAACTATGGCTACACCTTC. Its protein product is CASQDSSNYGYTF.

This sequence joins TRBV9 and TRBJ2-3; 9 nucleotides agree with TRBD2. The CDR3 is 15 amino acids. V lost 3 bases, J lost 4 bases, and 6 bases stayed unmatched. Germline-derived CDR1 and CDR2 are SGDLS and YYNGEE. In DNA form, the CDR3 reads TGTGCCAGCAGCGAGGCCAGCGGGAGGTCAGATACGCAGTATTTT. As protein: CASSEASGRSDTQYF.

This chain connects TRBV16 to TRBJ1-1, with D unresolved. CDR1 and CDR2 from the germline V gene are KGHSY and FQNENV. Trimming stripped 0 bases from V and 1 base from J, with 6 bases between. The CDR3 runs to 14 residues. CDR3 amino acids: CASSQSQPNTEAFF. As DNA, the CDR3 is TGTGCCAGCAGCCAATCACAGCCGAACACTGAAGCTTTCTTT.

The gene calls are TRBV19 and TRBJ1-2; perhaps TRBD1 as D (6 bases). Germline V gives CDR1 LNHDA, CDR2 SQIVND (reference sequence). V gave up 1 base and J gave up 6 bases, with 9 bases separating them. The CDR3 extends over 13 amino acids. The chain's CDR3 is CASSIVQGHGYTF. The CDR3 region has the DNA TGTGCCAGTAGTATAGTACAGGGACATGGCTACACCTTC.

CDR3 DNA: TGTGCCAAGAGACCCTGCCGGGACAGCATCCCTCGGGGCACCGGGGAGCTGTTTTTT. Its protein is CAKRPCRDSIPRGTGELFF. V is TRBV21-1 and J is TRBJ2-2; no check of the table's D call, TRBD1, against the DNA was made. TRBV21-1 has pseudogene status. The CDR3 runs to 19 residues.

The V call is TRBV5-8, the J call TRBJ1-5; 8 positions match TRBD1. J gave up 3 bases and V 0 bases, and 5 bases lay outside the gene matches. CDR1 and CDR2 (germline): SGHTS, YDEGEE. The CDR3 covers 16 residues. CDR3 region: CASSLARQGYNQPQHF. CDR3 sequence (DNA): TGTGCCAGCAGCTTGGCACGACAGGGGTACAATCAGCCCCAGCATTTT.

This sequence joins TRBV5-5 and TRBJ2-5; D unclear. The CDR3 runs to 14 residues. CDR1 is SGHKS, CDR2 YYEKEE, per germline (reference sequence). V was trimmed by 4 bases and J by 5 bases, leaving 15 bases between them. The DNA of the CDR3 is TGTGCCAGCAGCGCGACTGACGCCTGGGAGACCCAGTACTTC. Translating gives CASSATDAWETQYF.

In regard to this clone: Other DNA sequences within the sample encode an identical CDR3. V usage is TRBV5-1 and J usage is TRBJ1-1; 7 bases fit TRBD1. The V segment lost 2 bases and the J segment 0 bases; nucleotides outside the gene matches: 4. The germline gives CDR1 SGHRS, CDR2 YFSETQ. The CDR3 totals 15 residues. The CDR3 sequence: CASSLEGGVNTEAFF. The CDR3 region has the DNA TGCGCCAGCAGCTTAGAAGGGGGCGTGAACACTGAAGCTTTCTTT.

The chain is built from TRBV13 and TRBJ2-1; weak D call: TRBD2 (5 bases). V lost 2 bases to trimming and J lost 13 bases, with 12 bases between them. Germline V gives CDR1 PRHDT, CDR2 FYEKMQ (reference sequence). This CDR3 comprises 12 residues. As DNA, the CDR3 is TGTGCCAGCAGCTTACTAGCCCAGATACAGTTCTTC. It translates to CASSLLAQIQFF.

Here the CDR3 reads CASSQRGLTGPEAFF. CDR3 coding DNA: TGTGCCAGCAGCCAGAGGGGACTCACGGGGCCTGAAGCTTTCTTT. The chain uses TRBV4-2 and TRBJ1-1; D may be TRBD1 (5 bases). From germline, CDR1 is LGHNA and CDR2 YNFKEQ. V dropped 3 bases and J dropped 6 bases, with 17 bases sitting between them. The CDR3 runs 15 residues.

This chain uses TRBV4-1 with TRBJ2-7; 7 nucleotides agree with TRBD1. Trimming at V came to 3 bases and at J to 0 bases, leaving 8 bases not matched to a gene. This CDR3 is built from 16 residues. Germline loops: CDR1 MGHRA, CDR2 YSYEKL. The CDR3 sequence is CASSQAPGQTSYEQYF. CDR3 bases: TGCGCCAGCAGCCAGGCACCGGGACAGACCTCCTACGAGCAGTACTTC.

This chain connects TRBV6-5 to TRBJ2-7; D might be TRBD2 (6 bases). The CDR3 spans 14 residues. V was trimmed by 6 bases and J by 0 bases, leaving 12 bases between them. Germline V gene sequence: CDR1 MNHEY, CDR2 SVGAGI. The CDR3: CASRMGTGSYEQYF. DNA of the CDR3: TGTGCCAGCAGAATGGGGACTGGCTCCTACGAGCAGTACTTC.

The V and J genes are TRBV6-5 and TRBJ2-7, with D possibly matching TRBD1 (5 bases). The V gene's germline CDR1 is MNHEY and CDR2 SVGAGI. The germline V and J ends were trimmed by 6 bases and 5 bases, with 14 bases remaining between them. The CDR3 loop spans 13 amino acids. In DNA, the CDR3 is TGTGCCAGCAGCAAACCAGGGTCAGACGAGCAGTACTTC. This sequence encodes CASSKPGSDEQYF.

This clone was counted between two and nine times. V is TRBV28 and J is TRBJ1-4; the D gene is possibly TRBD1 (5 bases). The V end was cut by 5 bases, the J end by 3 bases, with 10 bases between. Germline loops: CDR1 MDHEN, CDR2 SYDVKM. This CDR3 spans 14 amino acids. CDR3 amino acids: CASSTAGPNEKLFF. The DNA of the CDR3 is TGTGCCAGCAGTACTGCGGGGCCTAATGAAAAACTGTTTTTT.

The CDR3 nucleotides are TGTGCCAGCAGCTCCCAAGGGACAGGGGGCTACGAGCAGTACTTC. This encodes CASSSQGTGGYEQYF. The genes are TRBV7-2 and TRBJ2-7, with 11 bases that match TRBD1. Germline loops: CDR1 SGHTA, CDR2 FQGNSA. The CDR3 extends over 15 amino acids. Trimming took 4 bases from V and 3 from J; bases not matched to a gene: 5.